The 29 T cell receptor beta chains below all came from one sample that was sequenced in a study of T cell changes during pregnancy in multiple sclerosis. Profiling relied on immunoSEQ multiplex PCR, and the TCRdb table lists in-frame clones only, not all of them. This sample has around 100,000 clones, with about 90% found just once. The source material was peripheral blood, sampled after pregnancy. Every receptor here comes from a female donor with multiple sclerosis, enrolled in a pregnancy study.

The chain uses TRBV5-1 and TRBJ2-2; D is uncertain. Germline V gene lookup returns CDR1 SGHRS and CDR2 YFSETQ. This CDR3 is 14 amino acids long. Trimming cost V 2 bases and J 0 bases, with 5 bases left between them. The CDR3 nucleotides read TGCGCCAGCAGCTTACAAGCGAACACCGGGGAGCTGTTTTTT. The encoded protein is CASSLQANTGELFF.

The rearrangement links TRBV30 to TRBJ2-1; D call uncertain. This CDR3 region has 13 residues. V was pared by 5 bases and J by 4 bases, with 12 bases between. CDR1 and CDR2 from the germline V gene are GTSNPN and SVGIG (reference sequence). The CDR3 DNA follows: TGTGCCTGGGCGCCGAACCGGTACAATGAGCAGTTCTTC. Translation: CAWAPNRYNEQFF. The variable domain in full, completed from reference TRBV30 and TRBJ2-1, reads SQTIHQWPATLVQPVGSPLSLECTVEGTSNPNLYWYRQAAGRGLQLLFYSVGIGQISSEVPQNLSASRPQDRQFILSSKKLLLSDSGFYLCAWAPNRYNEQFFGPGTRLTVL.

This clone appeared once. The chain links TRBV5-1 to TRBJ1-2, with 8 bases fitting TRBD1. From germline, CDR1 is SGHRS and CDR2 YFSETQ. The CDR3 is made up of 17 amino acids. V lost 0 bases to trimming and J lost 6 bases; unmatched junction nucleotides: 13. CDR3 region: CASSLDGTGVGGDGYTF. The CDR3, as DNA: TGCGCCAGCAGCTTGGACGGGACAGGAGTAGGTGGGGATGGCTACACCTTC.

This clone occurred once. V usage is TRBV4-3 and J usage is TRBJ1-2, with no clear D. This CDR3 is 16 amino acids long. The germline V and J ends were trimmed by 0 bases and 0 bases, with 11 bases remaining between them. Germline V gives CDR1 LGHNA, CDR2 YSLEER. The CDR3 loop is CASSQDVRRSNYGYTF. CDR3 DNA: TGCGCCAGCAGCCAAGATGTACGCAGATCTAACTATGGCTACACCTTC.

The chain uses TRBV7-9 and TRBJ1-5; D is uncertain. In germline, CDR1 is SEHNR, CDR2 FQNEAQ (reference sequence). The CDR3 spans 12 residues. Deletions cut 4 bases from V and 7 bases from J, with 8 bases between. The CDR3 DNA reads TGTGCCAGCAGCTCCCCTCGGCAGCCCCAGCATTTT. Translating it yields CASSSPRQPQHF.

The sample holds one count of this clone. The chain links TRBV6-1 to TRBJ2-4; D is undetermined. Germline CDR1 is MNHNS and CDR2 is SASEGT. The CDR3 has 14 residues. The germline V and J ends were trimmed by 7 bases and 3 bases, with 13 bases remaining between them. The chain's CDR3 is CASIHQLGKNIQYF. DNA of the CDR3: TGTGCCAGCATCCACCAGCTAGGCAAAAACATTCAGTACTTC.

The table lists this clone with a few counts. J is TRBJ2-2 and V is TRBV6-5; possible D gene TRBD2, 5 bases. Deletions cut 3 bases from V and 0 bases from J, with 11 bases between. The CDR3 consists of 16 residues. Germline V gene sequence: CDR1 MNHEY, CDR2 SVGAGI. CDR3 DNA: TGTGCCAGCAGTTATTCCCCCGGGGCGAACACCGGGGAGCTGTTTTTT. This sequence encodes CASSYSPGANTGELFF.

This clone was seen a few times. Here the CDR3 DNA reads TGTGCCAGCAGTCAGCTAGCGGCCGCCTACGAGCAGTACTTC. This encodes CASSQLAAAYEQYF. The J gene is TRBJ2-7, the V gene TRBV6-5; 7 bases fit TRBD2. The CDR3 has 14 amino acids. Trimming removed 5 bases from V and 2 bases from J; junction bases left unmatched: 6. Germline assignment: CDR1 MNHEY and CDR2 SVGAGI.

The chain is built from TRBV6-1 and TRBJ1-5; D gene unclear. The V end lost 0 bases, the J end lost 3 bases, and 9 bases lay between the germline ends. CDR3 length equals 15 residues. The germline CDR1 and CDR2 sequences are MNHNS and SASEGT. CDR3 in amino acids: CASSEAGSSNQPQHF. Here the CDR3 DNA reads TGTGCCAGCAGTGAAGCGGGCAGCTCCAATCAGCCCCAGCATTTT.

J is TRBJ1-5 and V is TRBV27, with 7 bases fitting TRBD1. The CDR3 consists of 14 residues. CDR1 and CDR2 from the germline V gene are MNHEY and SMNVEV (reference sequence). The junction had 2 bases not matched to a gene; V was cut back by 3 bases and J by 3 bases. Here the CDR3 DNA reads TGTGCCAGCAGTTTGACAGGGCCCAATCAGCCCCAGCATTTT. Encoded protein: CASSLTGPNQPQHF.

This CDR3 is CASSLVGSSGAFF. In DNA form, the CDR3 reads TGTGCCAGCAGTTTAGTAGGGAGCTCGGGAGCTTTCTTT. This chain links TRBV28 with TRBJ1-1, with no clear D. This CDR3 is 13 amino acids long. Germline-derived CDR1 and CDR2 are MDHEN and SYDVKM. V dropped 2 bases and J dropped 10 bases, with 14 bases sitting between them. The variable domain in full, completed from reference TRBV28 and TRBJ1-1, reads DVKVTQSSRYLVKRTGEKVFLECVQDMDHENMFWYRQDPGLGLRLIYFSYDVKMKEKGDIPEGYSVSREKKERFSLILESASTNQTSMYLCASSLVGSSGAFFGQGTRLTVV.

V gene TRBV7-2 combines with J gene TRBJ2-5; D is uncertain. This CDR3 has 12 amino acids. Germline CDR1 SGHTA, CDR2 FQGNSA. V was trimmed by 2 bases and J by 4 bases, leaving 5 bases between them. DNA for the CDR3: TGTGCCAGCAGCTTACTTTTAGAGACCCAGTACTTC. Amino acid sequence: CASSLLLETQYF.

The rearrangement links TRBV18 to TRBJ2-1, with a weak D call TRBD2 (5 bases). The CDR3 contains 15 residues. CDR1 KGHSH and CDR2 LQKENI come from the germline V gene. With 5 bases removed from V and 8 bases from J, the gap between germline ends came to 19 bases. CDR3 sequence: CASSSSSGFRHEQFF. CDR3 DNA sequence: TGTGCCAGCTCATCAAGTTCGGGGTTTCGCCATGAGCAGTTCTTC.

This clone has a single count. CDR3 amino acids: CASSAWDRGTGELFF. The CDR3 DNA reads as TGTGCCAGCAGCGCCTGGGACAGGGGGACCGGGGAGCTGTTTTTT. The chain recombines TRBV7-8 with TRBJ2-2, with 11 bases fitting TRBD1. V gave up 5 bases and J gave up 5 bases; unmatched junction bases: 4. The CDR3 is 15 residues long. Germline CDR1 is SGHVS and CDR2 is FQNEAQ.

The chain combines TRBV6-1 with TRBJ2-7; 11 bases align to TRBD2. In germline, CDR1 is MNHNS, CDR2 SASEGT. Trimming cost V 2 bases and J 3 bases; bases outside gene matches: 3. CDR3 length equals 15 residues. CDR3 sequence (DNA): TGTGCCAGCAGTGAATTGACTAGCGGGATCTACGAGCAGTACTTC. It specifies CASSELTSGIYEQYF.

V is TRBV6-1 and J is TRBJ1-5; 12 nucleotides align to TRBD1. The V segment lost 3 bases and the J segment 2 bases; nucleotides outside the gene matches: 11. Germline V lookup: CDR1 MNHNS, CDR2 SASEGT. This CDR3 has 19 amino acids. In DNA form, the CDR3 reads TGTGCCAGCAGTGAGCGGGACAGGGGGCTACTTTCCGGCAATCAGCCCCAGCATTTT. The encoded protein is CASSERDRGLLSGNQPQHF.

The chain joins TRBV7-8 to TRBJ1-2; TRBD1 is a possible D gene (5 bases). CDR3 length: 16 amino acids. From germline, CDR1 is SGHVS and CDR2 FQNEAQ. V shed 2 bases and J shed 4 bases, with 17 bases lying between them. The CDR3 DNA reads as TGTGCCAGCAGCTTACAGGGCCCTCAGCCGGCCTATGGCTACACCTTC. Amino acids: CASSLQGPQPAYGYTF. Based on the CDR3 plus reference TRBV7-8 and TRBJ1-2, the full variable domain is GAGVSQSPRYKVAKRGQDVALRCDPISGHVSLFWYQQALGQGPEFLTYFQNEAQLDKSGLPSDRFFAERPEGSVSTLKIQRTQQEDSAVYLCASSLQGPQPAYGYTFGSGTRLTVV.

The gene calls are TRBV7-2 and TRBJ2-7, with TRBD2 matching over 9 bases. CDR1 is SGHTA and CDR2 is FQGNSA in the germline V gene. The CDR3 sequence is 16 residues long. The trim removed 1 base at V and 4 bases at J, leaving 8 bases unmatched. CDR3 bases: TGTGCCAGCAGCTTAGTAGTAGCTAGCGGGACTTACGAGCAGTACTTC. This codes for CASSLVVASGTYEQYF.

The chain joins TRBV6-5 to TRBJ1-2; possibly TRBD1 for D (5 bases). The CDR3 runs to 13 residues. Germline-derived CDR1 and CDR2 are MNHEY and SVGAGI. Trimming removed 0 bases from V and 4 bases from J, with 6 bases in between. CDR3 sequence reads: CASSYSQGYGYTF. The CDR3, as DNA: TGTGCCAGCAGTTACTCCCAGGGCTATGGCTACACCTTC.

The chain is built from TRBV5-5 and TRBJ1-4, with 7 positions matching TRBD1. The V segment lost 0 bases and the J segment 9 bases; nucleotides outside the gene matches: 5. There are 14 residues in the CDR3. CDR1 and CDR2 (germline): SGHKS, YYEKEE (reference sequence). The CDR3 loop reads CASSLGQGEKKLFF. CDR3 bases: TGTGCCAGCAGCTTGGGGCAGGGGGAAAAAAAACTGTTTTTT.

This clone came up a few times. The chain uses TRBV19 and TRBJ1-5; 10 bases map to TRBD1. CDR1 and CDR2 (germline): LNHDA, SQIVND (reference sequence). The CDR3 covers 16 residues. The ends lost 4 bases at V and 1 base at J; junction bases unmatched: 4. The CDR3 DNA is TGTGCCAGTAGTACGACAGGGGGCAGGAGCAATCAGCCCCAGCATTTT. This encodes CASSTTGGRSNQPQHF.

This sequence joins TRBV28 and TRBJ1-6; unclear D gene. V shed 8 bases and J shed 7 bases, with 15 bases lying between them. The CDR3 spans 14 residues. CDR1 and CDR2 (germline): MDHEN, SYDVKM. Written as DNA, the CDR3 is TGTGCCAGCCGACTCCGGGTTCAGAATTCACCCCTCCACTTT. This codes for CASRLRVQNSPLHF. Variable domain in full (rest from reference TRBV28 and TRBJ1-6): DVKVTQSSRYLVKRTGEKVFLECVQDMDHENMFWYRQDPGLGLRLIYFSYDVKMKEKGDIPEGYSVSREKKERFSLILESASTNQTSMYLCASRLRVQNSPLHFGNGTRLTVT.

J is TRBJ2-1 and V is TRBV18; 7 bases line up with TRBD2. Unmatched junction bases numbered 5, after V lost 3 bases and J lost 9 bases. This CDR3 has 13 amino acids. Germline lookup yields CDR1 KGHSH and CDR2 LQKENI. CDR3 sequence (DNA): TGTGCCAGCTCACCCGGGGTAGCGGGTGAGCAGTTCTTC. Translated: CASSPGVAGEQFF.

The chain is built from TRBV28 and TRBJ1-5; 9 positions match TRBD1. CDR1 MDHEN and CDR2 SYDVKM come from the germline V gene. This CDR3 contains 13 residues. J gave up 6 bases and V 5 bases, and 2 bases lay outside the gene matches. CDR3 DNA sequence: TGTGCCAGCAGTCGACAGGGGGGTCAGCCCCAGCATTTT. This translates into CASSRQGGQPQHF.

This clone was counted a single time. V gene TRBV7-2 combines with J gene TRBJ1-5; the D gene is possibly TRBD1 (5 bases). The CDR3 is 14 amino acids. From germline, CDR1 is SGHTA and CDR2 FQGNSA. The V end lost 1 base, the J end lost 4 bases, and 8 bases lay between the germline ends. CDR3 bases: TGTGCCAGCAGCTTAGTCAACAGGAATCAGCCCCAGCATTTT. This translates into CASSLVNRNQPQHF.

This chain uses TRBV5-1 with TRBJ2-7; the match to TRBD2 covers 7 bases. Trimming at V came to 5 bases and at J to 0 bases, leaving 2 bases not matched to a gene. Germline-derived CDR1 and CDR2 are SGHRS and YFSETQ. This CDR3 region has 13 residues. CDR3 nucleotides: TGCGCCAGCAGGGGCGGGAGCTCCTACGAGCAGTACTTC. Translation: CASRGGSSYEQYF.

The chain links TRBV11-2 to TRBJ2-5; no clear D. V gave up 1 base and J gave up 5 bases, with 5 bases separating them. Germline V gene lookup returns CDR1 SGHAT and CDR2 FQNNGV. The CDR3 spans 12 residues. CDR3 in amino acids: CASSLVRETQYF. The DNA of the CDR3 is TGTGCCAGCAGCTTAGTACGGGAGACCCAGTACTTC.

CDR3 coding DNA: TGTGCCAGCAGTTACTTTGGGGCCGGTGGGGAGACCCAGTACTTC. This encodes CASSYFGAGGETQYF. V usage is TRBV6-5 and J usage is TRBJ2-5; D may be TRBD1 (5 bases). V was shortened by 1 base and J by 5 bases, with 14 bases between the two germline ends. The CDR3 consists of 15 residues. In germline, CDR1 is MNHEY, CDR2 SVGAGI.

This rearrangement joins TRBV11-3 to TRBJ2-7, with 8 nucleotides matching TRBD1. The CDR3 extends over 15 amino acids. Germline V gene data show CDR1 as SGHNT and CDR2 as YENEEA. Trimming cost V 1 base and J 4 bases; bases outside gene matches: 6. CDR3 in amino acids: CASSLAGTGSYEQYF. The CDR3 nucleotides read TGTGCCAGCAGCTTAGCCGGGACAGGTTCTTACGAGCAGTACTTC.